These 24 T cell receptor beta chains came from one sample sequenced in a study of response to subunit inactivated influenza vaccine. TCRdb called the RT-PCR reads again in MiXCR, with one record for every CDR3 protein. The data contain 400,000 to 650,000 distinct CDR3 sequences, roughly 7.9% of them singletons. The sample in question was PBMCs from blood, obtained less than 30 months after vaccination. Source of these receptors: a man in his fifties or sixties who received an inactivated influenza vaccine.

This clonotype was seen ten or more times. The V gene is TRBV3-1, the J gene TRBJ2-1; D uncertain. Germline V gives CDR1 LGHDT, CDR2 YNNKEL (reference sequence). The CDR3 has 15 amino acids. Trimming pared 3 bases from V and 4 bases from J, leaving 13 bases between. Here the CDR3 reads CASSHEPDVYNEQFF. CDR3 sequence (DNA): TGTGCCAGCAGCCATGAACCGGACGTATACAATGAGCAGTTCTTC.

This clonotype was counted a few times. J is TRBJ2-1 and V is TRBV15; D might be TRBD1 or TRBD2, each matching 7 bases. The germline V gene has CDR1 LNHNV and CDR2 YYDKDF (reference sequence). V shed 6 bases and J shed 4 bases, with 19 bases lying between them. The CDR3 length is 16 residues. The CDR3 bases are TGTGCCACCAGAGGGGGCGGGGGCCCCCTATACAATGAGCAGTTCTTC. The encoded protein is CATRGGGGPLYNEQFF.

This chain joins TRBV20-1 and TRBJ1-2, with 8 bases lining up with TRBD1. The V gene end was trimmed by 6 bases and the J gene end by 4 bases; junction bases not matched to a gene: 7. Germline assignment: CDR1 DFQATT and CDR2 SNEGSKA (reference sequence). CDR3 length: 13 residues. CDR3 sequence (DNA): TGCAGTGCGGATGGCGGGACAGGCTATGGCTACACCTTC. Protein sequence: CSADGGTGYGYTF.

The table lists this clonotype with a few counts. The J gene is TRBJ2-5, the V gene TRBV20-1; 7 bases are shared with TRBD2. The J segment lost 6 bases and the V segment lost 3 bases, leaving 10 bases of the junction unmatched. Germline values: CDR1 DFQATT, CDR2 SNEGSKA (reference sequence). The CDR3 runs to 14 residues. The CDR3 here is CSASGVGGGQTQYF. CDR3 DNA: TGCAGTGCTAGCGGCGTGGGGGGGGGACAGACCCAGTACTTC.

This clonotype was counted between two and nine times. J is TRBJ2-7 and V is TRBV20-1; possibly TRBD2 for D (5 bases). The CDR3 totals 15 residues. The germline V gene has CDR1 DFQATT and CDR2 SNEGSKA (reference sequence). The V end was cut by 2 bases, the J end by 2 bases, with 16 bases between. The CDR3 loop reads CSARNAGEGTYEQYF. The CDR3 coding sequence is TGCAGTGCTAGAAATGCCGGGGAAGGCACCTACGAGCAGTACTTC.

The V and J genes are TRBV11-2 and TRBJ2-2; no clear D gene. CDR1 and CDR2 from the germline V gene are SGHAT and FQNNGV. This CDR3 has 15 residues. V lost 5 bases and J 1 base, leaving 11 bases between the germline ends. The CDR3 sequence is CASSHGSRNTGELFF. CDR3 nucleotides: TGTGCCAGCAGCCACGGATCCCGGAACACCGGGGAGCTGTTTTTT.

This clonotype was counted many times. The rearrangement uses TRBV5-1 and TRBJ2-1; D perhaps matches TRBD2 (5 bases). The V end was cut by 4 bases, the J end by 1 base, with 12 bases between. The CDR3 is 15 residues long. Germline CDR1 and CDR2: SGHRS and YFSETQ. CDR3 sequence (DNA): TGCGCCAGCAGCCCGGAGCTAGCATCCTACAATGAGCAGTTCTTC. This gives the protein CASSPELASYNEQFF.

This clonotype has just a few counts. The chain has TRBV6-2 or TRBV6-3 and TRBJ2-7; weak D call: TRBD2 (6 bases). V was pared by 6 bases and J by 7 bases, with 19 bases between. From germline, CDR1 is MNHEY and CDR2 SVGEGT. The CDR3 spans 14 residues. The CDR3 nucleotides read TGTGCCAGCAGACGGACTACCGGGAGAGGGGAGCAGTACTTC. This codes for CASRRTTGRGEQYF.

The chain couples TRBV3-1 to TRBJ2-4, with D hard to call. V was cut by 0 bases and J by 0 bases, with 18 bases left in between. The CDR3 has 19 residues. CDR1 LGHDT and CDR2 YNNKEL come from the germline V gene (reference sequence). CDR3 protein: CASSQEGSMTPRAKNIQYF. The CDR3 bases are TGTGCCAGCAGCCAAGAGGGGTCTATGACTCCCAGAGCCAAAAACATTCAGTACTTC. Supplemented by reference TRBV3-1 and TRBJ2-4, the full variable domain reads DTAVSQTPKYLVTQMGNDKSIKCEQNLGHDTMYWYKQDSKKFLKIMFSYNNKELIINETVPNRFSPKSPDKAHLNLHINSLELGDSAVYFCASSQEGSMTPRAKNIQYFGAGTRLSVL.

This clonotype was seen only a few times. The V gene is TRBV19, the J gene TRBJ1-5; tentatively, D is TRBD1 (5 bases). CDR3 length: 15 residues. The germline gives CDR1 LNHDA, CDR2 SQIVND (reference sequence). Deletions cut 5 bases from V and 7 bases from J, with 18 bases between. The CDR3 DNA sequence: TGTGCCAGTAGTTCGGTGCAGGGTCTTAGCCAGCCCCAGCATTTT. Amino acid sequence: CASSSVQGLSQPQHF.

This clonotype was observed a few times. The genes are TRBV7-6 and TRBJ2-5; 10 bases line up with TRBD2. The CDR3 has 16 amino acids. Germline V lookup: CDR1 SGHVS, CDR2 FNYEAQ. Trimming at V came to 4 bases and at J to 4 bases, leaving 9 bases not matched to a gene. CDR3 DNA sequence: TGTGCCAGCAGCTCCGAGAGCGGGAGGGCCAGAGAGACCCAGTACTTC. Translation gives CASSSESGRARETQYF.

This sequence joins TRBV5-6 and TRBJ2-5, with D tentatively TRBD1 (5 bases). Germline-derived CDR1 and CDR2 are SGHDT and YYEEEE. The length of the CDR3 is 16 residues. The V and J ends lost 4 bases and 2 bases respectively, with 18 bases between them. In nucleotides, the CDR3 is TGTGCCAGCAGCCCTGCAGGGCGGACCTATCAAGAGACCCAGTACTTC. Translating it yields CASSPAGRTYQETQYF.

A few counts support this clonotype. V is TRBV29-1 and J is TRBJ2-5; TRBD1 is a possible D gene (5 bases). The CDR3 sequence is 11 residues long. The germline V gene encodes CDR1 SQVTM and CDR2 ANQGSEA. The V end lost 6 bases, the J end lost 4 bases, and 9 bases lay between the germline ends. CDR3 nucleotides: TGCAGCGTCCGTGGGGCAGAGACCCAGTACTTC. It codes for CSVRGAETQYF. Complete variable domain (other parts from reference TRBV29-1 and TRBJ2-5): SAVISQKPSRDICQRGTSLTIQCQVDSQVTMMFWYRQQPGQSLTLIATANQGSEATYESGFVIDKFPISRPNLTFSTLTVSNMSPEDSSIYLCSVRGAETQYFGPGTRLLVL.

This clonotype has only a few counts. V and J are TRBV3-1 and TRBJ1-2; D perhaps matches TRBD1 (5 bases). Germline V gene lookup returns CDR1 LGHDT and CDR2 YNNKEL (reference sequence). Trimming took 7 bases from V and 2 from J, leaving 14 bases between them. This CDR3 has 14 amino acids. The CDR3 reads CASTPGGGNYGYTF. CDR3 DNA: TGTGCCAGCACCCCCGGCGGGGGGAACTATGGCTACACCTTC.

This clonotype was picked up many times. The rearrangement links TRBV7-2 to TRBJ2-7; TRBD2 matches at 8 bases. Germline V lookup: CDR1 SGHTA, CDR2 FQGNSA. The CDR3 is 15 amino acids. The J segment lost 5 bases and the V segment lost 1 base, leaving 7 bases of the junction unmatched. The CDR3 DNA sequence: TGTGCCAGCAGCTTAGGAAGCGGGAGCGTCAACGAGCAGTACTTC. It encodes CASSLGSGSVNEQYF.

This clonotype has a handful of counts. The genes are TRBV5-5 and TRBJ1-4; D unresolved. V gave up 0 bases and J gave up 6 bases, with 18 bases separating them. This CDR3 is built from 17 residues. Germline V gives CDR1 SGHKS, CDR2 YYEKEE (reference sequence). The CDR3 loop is CASSLAFRRSGDEKLFF. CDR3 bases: TGTGCCAGCAGCTTGGCTTTTCGACGGAGCGGTGATGAAAAACTGTTTTTT.

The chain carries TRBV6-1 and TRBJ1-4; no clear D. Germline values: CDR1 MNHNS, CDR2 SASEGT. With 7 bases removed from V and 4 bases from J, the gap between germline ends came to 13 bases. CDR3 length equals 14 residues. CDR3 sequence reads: CASTPDGYNEKLFF. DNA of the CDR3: TGTGCCAGCACCCCGGACGGGTATAATGAAAAACTGTTTTTT.

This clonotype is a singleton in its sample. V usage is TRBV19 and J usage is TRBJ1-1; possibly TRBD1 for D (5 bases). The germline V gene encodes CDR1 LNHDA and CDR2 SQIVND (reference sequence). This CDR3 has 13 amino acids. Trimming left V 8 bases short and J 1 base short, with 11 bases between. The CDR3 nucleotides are TGTGCCAGTGGCAACACAGGGAACACTGAAGCTTTCTTT. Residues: CASGNTGNTEAFF.

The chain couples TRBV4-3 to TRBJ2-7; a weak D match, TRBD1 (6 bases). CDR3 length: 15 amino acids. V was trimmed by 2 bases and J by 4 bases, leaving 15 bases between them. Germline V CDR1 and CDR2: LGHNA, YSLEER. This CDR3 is CASSQRDERGYEQYF. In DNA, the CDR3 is TGCGCCAGCAGCCAAAGGGACGAAAGGGGGTACGAGCAGTACTTC.

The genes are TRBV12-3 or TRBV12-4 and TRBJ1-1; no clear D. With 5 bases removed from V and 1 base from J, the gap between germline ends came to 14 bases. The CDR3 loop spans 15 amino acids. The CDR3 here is CASSPSAVGNTEAFF. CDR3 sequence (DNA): TGTGCCAGCAGTCCGTCGGCCGTGGGGAACACTGAAGCTTTCTTT.

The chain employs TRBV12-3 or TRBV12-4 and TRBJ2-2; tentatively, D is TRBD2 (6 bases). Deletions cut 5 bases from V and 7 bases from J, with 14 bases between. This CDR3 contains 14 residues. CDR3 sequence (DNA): TGTGCCAGCAGTCTCCTTCGGCGGGACGGGGAGCTGTTTTTT. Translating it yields CASSLLRRDGELFF.

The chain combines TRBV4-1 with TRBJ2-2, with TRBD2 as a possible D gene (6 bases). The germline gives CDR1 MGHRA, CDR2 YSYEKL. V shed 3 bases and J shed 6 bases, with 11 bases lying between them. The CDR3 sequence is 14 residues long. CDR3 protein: CASSQDYFSGELFF. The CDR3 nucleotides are TGCGCCAGCAGCCAGGACTATTTTTCCGGGGAGCTGTTTTTT.

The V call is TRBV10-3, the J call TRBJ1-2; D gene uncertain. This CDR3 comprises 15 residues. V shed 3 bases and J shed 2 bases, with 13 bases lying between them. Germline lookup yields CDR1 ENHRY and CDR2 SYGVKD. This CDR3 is CAISESILGNYGYTF. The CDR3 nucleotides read TGTGCCATCAGTGAATCTATTCTGGGCAACTATGGCTACACCTTC.

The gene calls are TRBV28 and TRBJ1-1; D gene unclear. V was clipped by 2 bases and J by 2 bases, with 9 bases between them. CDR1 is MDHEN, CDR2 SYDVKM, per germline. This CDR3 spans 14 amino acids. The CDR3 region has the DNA TGTGCCAGCAGTTTAACAGTGATTAACACTGAAGCTTTCTTT. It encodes CASSLTVINTEAFF.